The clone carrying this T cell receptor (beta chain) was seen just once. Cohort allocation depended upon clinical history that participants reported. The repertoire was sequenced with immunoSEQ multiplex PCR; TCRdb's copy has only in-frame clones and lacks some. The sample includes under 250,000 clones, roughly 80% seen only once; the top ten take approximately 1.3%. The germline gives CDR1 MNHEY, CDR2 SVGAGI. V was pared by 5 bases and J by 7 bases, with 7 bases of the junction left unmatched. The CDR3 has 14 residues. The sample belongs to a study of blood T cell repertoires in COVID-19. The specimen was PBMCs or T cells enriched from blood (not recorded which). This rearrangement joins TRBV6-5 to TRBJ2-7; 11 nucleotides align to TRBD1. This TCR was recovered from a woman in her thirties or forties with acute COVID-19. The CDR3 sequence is CASSLGQGASEQYF. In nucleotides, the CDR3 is TGTGCCAGCAGTCTAGGACAGGGGGCGAGTGAGCAGTACTTC.